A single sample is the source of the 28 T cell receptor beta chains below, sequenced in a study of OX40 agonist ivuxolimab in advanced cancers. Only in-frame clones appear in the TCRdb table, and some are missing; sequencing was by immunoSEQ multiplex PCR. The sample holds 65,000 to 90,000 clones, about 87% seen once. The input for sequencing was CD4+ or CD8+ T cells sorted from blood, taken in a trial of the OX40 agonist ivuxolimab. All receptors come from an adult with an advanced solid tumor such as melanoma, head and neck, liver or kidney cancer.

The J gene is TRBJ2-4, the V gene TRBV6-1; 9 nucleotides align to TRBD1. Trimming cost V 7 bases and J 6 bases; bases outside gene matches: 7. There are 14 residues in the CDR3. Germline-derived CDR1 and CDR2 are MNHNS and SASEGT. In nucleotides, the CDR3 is TGTGCCAGCAAACGGGGACAGGGAATAAACATTCAGTACTTC. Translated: CASKRGQGINIQYF.

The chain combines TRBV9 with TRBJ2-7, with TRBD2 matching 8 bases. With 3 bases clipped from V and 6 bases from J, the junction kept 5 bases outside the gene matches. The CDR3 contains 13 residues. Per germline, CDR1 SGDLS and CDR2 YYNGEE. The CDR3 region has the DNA TGTGCCAGCAGCGCCGTCCGGGGGGGCGAGCAGTACTTC. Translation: CASSAVRGGEQYF.

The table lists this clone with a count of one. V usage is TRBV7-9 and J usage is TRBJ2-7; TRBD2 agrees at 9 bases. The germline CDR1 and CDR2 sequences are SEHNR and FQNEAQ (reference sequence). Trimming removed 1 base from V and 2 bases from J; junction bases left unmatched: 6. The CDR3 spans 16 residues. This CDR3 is CASSLGSGRFPYEQYF. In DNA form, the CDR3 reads TGTGCCAGCAGCTTAGGAAGCGGGAGGTTTCCCTACGAGCAGTACTTC.

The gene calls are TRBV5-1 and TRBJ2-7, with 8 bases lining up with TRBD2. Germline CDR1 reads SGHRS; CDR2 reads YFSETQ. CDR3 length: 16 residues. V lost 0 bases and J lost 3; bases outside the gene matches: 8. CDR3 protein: CASSLVLGTRGYEQYF. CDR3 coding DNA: TGCGCCAGCAGCTTGGTCTTAGGGACTAGGGGCTACGAGCAGTACTTC.

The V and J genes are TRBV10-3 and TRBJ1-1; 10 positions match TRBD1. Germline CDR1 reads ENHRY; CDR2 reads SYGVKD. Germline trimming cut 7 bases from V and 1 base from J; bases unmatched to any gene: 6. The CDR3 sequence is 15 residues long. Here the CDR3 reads CAITPGTGANTEAFF. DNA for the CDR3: TGTGCCATCACCCCCGGGACAGGGGCGAACACTGAAGCTTTCTTT.

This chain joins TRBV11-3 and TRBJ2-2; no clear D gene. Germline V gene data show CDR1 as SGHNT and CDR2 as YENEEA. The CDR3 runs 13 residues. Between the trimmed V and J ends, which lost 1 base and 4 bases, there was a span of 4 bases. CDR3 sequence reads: CASSLVGTGELFF. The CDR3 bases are TGTGCCAGCAGCTTAGTCGGCACCGGGGAGCTGTTTTTT.

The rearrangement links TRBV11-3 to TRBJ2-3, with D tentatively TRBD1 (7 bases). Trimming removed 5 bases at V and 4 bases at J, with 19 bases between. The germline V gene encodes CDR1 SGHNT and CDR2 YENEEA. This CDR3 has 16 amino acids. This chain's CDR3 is CASSPFAQGGPDTQYF. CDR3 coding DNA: TGTGCCAGCAGCCCATTTGCGCAGGGGGGCCCAGATACGCAGTATTTT.

DNA of the CDR3: TGCAGCTTTCTACAGGGGAGCTCCTACAATGAGCAGTTCTTC. Amino acids: CSFLQGSSYNEQFF. The rearrangement links TRBV29-1 to TRBJ2-1; 7 positions agree with TRBD1. Germline V gene data show CDR1 as SQVTM and CDR2 as ANQGSEA. This CDR3 is built from 14 residues. Trimming removed 8 bases from V and 0 bases from J; junction bases left unmatched: 7.

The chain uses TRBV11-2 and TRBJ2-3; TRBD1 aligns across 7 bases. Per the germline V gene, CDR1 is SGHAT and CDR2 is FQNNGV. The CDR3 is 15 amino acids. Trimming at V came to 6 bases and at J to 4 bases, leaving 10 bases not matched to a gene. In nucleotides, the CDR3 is TGTGCCAGCAGGACCCTGACCACAGGGGCAGATACGCAGTATTTT. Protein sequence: CASRTLTTGADTQYF.

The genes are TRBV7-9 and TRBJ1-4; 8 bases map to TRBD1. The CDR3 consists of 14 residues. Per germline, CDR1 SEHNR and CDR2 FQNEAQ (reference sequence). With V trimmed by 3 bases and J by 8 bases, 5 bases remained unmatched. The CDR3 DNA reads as TGTGCCAGCAGCTTCCAGGGGGCCGGGGAAAAACTGTTTTTT. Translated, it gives CASSFQGAGEKLFF. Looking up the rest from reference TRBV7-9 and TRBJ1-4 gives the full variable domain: DTGVSQNPRHKITKRGQNVTFRCDPISEHNRLYWYRQTLGQGPEFLTYFQNEAQLEKSRLLSDRFSAERPKGSFSTLEIQRTEQGDSAMYLCASSFQGAGEKLFFGSGTQLSVL.

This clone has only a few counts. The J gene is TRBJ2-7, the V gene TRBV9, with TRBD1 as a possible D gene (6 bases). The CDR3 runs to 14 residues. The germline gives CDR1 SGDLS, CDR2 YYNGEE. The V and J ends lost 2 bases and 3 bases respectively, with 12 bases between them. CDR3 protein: CASSVNRDHYEQYF. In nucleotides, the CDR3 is TGTGCCAGCAGCGTCAACAGGGATCACTACGAGCAGTACTTC.

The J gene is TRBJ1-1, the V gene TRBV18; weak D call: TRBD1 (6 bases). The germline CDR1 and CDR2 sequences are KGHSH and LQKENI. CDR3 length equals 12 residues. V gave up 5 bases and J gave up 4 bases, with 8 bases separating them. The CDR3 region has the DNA TGTGCCAGCTCAGGGGGCGGCACTGAAGCTTTCTTT. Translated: CASSGGGTEAFF.

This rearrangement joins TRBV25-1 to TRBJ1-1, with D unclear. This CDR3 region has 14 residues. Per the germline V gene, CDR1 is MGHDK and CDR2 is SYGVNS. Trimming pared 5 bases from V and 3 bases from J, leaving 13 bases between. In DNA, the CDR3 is TGTGCCAGCAGTCACCTCGGGGATTACACTGAAGCTTTCTTT. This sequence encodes CASSHLGDYTEAFF.

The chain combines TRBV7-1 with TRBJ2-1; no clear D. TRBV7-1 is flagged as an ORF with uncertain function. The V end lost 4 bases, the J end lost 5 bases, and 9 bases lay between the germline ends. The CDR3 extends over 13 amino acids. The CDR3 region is CASSLLADNEQFF. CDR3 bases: TGTGCCAGCAGCTTACTGGCCGACAATGAGCAGTTCTTC.

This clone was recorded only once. The CDR3 bases are TGTGCCAGCTCCGTGAGGGGGCCTCAGCCCCAGCATTTT. Translating it yields CASSVRGPQPQHF. The V call is TRBV18, the J call TRBJ1-5; 7 positions agree with TRBD1. V lost 6 bases to trimming and J lost 6 bases; unmatched junction nucleotides: 5. This CDR3 is built from 13 residues. Germline V gene sequence: CDR1 KGHSH, CDR2 LQKENI.

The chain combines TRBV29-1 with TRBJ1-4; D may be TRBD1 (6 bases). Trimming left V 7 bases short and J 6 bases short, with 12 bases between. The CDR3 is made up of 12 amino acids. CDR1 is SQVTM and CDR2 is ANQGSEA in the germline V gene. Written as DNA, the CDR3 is TGCAGCGCGGGGGGGGGCGATGAAAAACTGTTTTTT. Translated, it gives CSAGGGDEKLFF.

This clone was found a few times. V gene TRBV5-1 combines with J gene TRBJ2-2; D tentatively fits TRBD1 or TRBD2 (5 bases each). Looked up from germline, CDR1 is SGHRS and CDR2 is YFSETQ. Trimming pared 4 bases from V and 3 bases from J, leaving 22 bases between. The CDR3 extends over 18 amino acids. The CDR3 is CASSPALWERGDTGELFF. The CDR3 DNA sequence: TGCGCCAGCAGCCCTGCCCTCTGGGAGAGGGGTGACACCGGGGAGCTGTTTTTT.

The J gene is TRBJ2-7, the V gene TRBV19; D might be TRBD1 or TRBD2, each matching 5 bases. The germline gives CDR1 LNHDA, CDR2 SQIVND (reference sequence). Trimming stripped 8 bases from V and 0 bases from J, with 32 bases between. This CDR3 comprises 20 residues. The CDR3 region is CASANRVLPTTGTLSYEQYF. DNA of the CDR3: TGTGCCAGTGCTAACCGGGTGCTCCCAACAACCGGGACCCTCTCCTACGAGCAGTACTTC.

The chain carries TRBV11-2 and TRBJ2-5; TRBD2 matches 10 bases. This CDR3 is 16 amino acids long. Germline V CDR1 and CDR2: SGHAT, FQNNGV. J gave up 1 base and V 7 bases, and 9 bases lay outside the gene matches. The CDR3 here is CASTPASGSLQETQYF. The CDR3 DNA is TGTGCCAGCACCCCCGCTAGCGGGAGCCTCCAAGAGACCCAGTACTTC.

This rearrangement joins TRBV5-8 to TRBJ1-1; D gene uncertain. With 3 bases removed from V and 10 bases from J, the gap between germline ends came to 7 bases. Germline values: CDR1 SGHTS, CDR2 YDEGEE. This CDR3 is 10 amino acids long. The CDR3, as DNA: TGTGCCAGCAGCTGGGAAGGAGCTTTCTTT. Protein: CASSWEGAFF.

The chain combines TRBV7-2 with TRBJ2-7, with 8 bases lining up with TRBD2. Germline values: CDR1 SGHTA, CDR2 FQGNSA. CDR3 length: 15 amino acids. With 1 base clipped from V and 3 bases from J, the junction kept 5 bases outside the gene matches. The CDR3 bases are TGTGCCAGCAGCTTAGGCTTCGGGGGGGGCTACGAGCAGTACTTC. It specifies CASSLGFGGGYEQYF.

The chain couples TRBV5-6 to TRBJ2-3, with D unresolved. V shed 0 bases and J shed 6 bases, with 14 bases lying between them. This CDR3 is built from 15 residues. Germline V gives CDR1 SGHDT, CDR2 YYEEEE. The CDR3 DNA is TGTGCCAGCAGCTTGGAGGACGTGGCCGCCGATACGCAGTATTTT. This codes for CASSLEDVAADTQYF.

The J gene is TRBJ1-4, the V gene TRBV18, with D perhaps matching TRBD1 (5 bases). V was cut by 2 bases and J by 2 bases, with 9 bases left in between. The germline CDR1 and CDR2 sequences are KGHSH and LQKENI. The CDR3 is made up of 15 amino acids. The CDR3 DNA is TGTGCCAGCTCACCAGGAGGGGTTACTAATGAAAAACTGTTTTTT. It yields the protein CASSPGGVTNEKLFF.

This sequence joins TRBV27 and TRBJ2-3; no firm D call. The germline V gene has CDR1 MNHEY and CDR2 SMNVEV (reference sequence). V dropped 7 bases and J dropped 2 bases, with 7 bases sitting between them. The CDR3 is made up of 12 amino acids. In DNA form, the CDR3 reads TGTGCCAGCAAAGGACCCACAGATACGCAGTATTTT. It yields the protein CASKGPTDTQYF.

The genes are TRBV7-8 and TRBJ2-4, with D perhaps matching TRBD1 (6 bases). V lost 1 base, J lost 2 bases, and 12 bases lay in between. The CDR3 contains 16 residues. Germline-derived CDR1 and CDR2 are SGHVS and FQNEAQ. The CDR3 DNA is TGTGCCAGCAGCTTAGTGTGGCAGGGGCCCAAAAACATTCAGTACTTC. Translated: CASSLVWQGPKNIQYF.

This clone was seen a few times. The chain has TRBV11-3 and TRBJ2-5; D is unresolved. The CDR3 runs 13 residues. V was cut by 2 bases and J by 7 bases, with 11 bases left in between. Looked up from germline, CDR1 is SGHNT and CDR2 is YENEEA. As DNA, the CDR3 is TGTGCCAGCAGCTTACCGGGCGCTGGGACCCAGTACTTC. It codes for CASSLPGAGTQYF.

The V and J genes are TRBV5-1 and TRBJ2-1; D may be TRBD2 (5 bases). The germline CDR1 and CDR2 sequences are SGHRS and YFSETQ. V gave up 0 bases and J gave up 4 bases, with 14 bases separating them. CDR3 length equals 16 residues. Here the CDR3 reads CASSLEVASTYNEQFF. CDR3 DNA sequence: TGCGCCAGCAGCTTGGAAGTAGCGTCGACGTACAATGAGCAGTTCTTC.

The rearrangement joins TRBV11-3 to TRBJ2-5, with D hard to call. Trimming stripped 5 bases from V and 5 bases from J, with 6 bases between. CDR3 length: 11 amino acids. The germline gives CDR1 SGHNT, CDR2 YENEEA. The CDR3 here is CASSLGETQYF. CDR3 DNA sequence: TGTGCCAGCAGCCTCGGGGAGACCCAGTACTTC. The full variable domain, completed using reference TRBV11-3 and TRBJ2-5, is EAGVVQSPRYKIIEKKQPVAFWCNPISGHNTLYWYLQNLGQGPELLIRYENEEAVDDSQLPKDRFSAERLKGVDSTLKIQPAELGDSAVYLCASSLGETQYFGPGTRLLVL.